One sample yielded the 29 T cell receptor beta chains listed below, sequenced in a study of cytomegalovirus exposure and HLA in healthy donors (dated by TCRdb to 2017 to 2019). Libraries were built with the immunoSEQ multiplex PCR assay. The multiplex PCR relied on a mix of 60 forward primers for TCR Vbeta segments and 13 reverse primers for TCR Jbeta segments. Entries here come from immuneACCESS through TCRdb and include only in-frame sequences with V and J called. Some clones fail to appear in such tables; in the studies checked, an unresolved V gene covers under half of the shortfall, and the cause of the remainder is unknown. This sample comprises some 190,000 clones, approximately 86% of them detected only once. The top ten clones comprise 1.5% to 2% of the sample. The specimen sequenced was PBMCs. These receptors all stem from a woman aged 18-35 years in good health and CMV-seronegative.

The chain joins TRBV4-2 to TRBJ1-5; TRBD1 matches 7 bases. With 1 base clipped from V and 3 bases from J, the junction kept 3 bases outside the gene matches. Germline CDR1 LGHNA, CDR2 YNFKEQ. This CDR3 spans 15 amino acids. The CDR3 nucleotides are TGTGCCAGCAGCCAAGGACAGGGATTCAATCAGCCCCAGCATTTT. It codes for CASSQGQGFNQPQHF.

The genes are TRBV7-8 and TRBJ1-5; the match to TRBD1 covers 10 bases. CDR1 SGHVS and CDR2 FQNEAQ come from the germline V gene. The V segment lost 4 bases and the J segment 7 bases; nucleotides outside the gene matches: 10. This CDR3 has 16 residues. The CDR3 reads CASSSSPTGGYQPQHF. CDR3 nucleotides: TGTGCCAGCAGCTCCTCCCCGACAGGGGGCTACCAGCCCCAGCATTTT.

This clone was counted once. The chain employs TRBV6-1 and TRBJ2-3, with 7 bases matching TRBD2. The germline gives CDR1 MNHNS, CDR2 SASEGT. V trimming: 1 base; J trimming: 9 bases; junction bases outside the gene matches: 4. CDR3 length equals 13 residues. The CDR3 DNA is TGTGCCAGCAGTGAAGAATTGGGGGGGACGCAGTATTTT. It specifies CASSEELGGTQYF.

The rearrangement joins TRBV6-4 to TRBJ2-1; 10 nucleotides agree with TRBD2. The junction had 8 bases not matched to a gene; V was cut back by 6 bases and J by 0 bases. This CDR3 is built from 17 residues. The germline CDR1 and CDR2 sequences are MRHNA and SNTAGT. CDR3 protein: CASSPSRLAGSYNEQFF. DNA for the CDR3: TGTGCCAGCAGCCCCTCCAGACTAGCGGGCTCCTACAATGAGCAGTTCTTC.

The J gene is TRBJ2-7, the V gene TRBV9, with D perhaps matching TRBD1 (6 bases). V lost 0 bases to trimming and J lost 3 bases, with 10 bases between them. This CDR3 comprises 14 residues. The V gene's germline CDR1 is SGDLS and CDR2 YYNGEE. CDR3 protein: CASSVGTALYEQYF. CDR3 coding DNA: TGTGCCAGCAGCGTAGGGACAGCCCTCTACGAGCAGTACTTC. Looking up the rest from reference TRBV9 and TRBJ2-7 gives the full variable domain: DSGVTQTPKHLITATGQRVTLRCSPRSGDLSVYWYQQSLDQGLQFLIQYYNGEERAKGNILERFSAQQFPDLHSELNLSSLELGDSALYFCASSVGTALYEQYFGPGTRLTVT.

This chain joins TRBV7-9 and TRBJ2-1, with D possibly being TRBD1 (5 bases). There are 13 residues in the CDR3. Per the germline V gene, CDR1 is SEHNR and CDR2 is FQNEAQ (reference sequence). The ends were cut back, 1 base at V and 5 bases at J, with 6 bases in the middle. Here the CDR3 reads CASSLVGDNEQFF. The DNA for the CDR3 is TGTGCCAGCAGCTTAGTAGGGGACAATGAGCAGTTCTTC.

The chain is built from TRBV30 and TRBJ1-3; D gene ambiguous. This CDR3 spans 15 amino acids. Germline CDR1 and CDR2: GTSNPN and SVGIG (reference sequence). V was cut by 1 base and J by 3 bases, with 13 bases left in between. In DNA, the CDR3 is TGTGCCTGGAGTGGAGGCGGCCTTTATGGAAACACCATATATTTT. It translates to CAWSGGGLYGNTIYF.

CDR3 bases: TGCGCCAGCAGCCAGAGGACGCGGGGGGGCTACAATGAGCAGTTCTTC. It encodes CASSQRTRGGYNEQFF. The rearrangement joins TRBV4-3 to TRBJ2-1; 9 bases match TRBD2. Per the germline V gene, CDR1 is LGHNA and CDR2 is YSLEER. The CDR3 length is 16 residues. Trimming at V came to 3 bases and at J to 3 bases, leaving 6 bases not matched to a gene.

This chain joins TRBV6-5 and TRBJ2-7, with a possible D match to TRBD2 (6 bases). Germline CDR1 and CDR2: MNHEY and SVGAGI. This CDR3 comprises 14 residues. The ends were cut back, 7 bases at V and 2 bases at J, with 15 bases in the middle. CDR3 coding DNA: TGTGCCAGCATGAGGGACTTTATAGCCTACGAGCAGTACTTC. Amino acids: CASMRDFIAYEQYF.

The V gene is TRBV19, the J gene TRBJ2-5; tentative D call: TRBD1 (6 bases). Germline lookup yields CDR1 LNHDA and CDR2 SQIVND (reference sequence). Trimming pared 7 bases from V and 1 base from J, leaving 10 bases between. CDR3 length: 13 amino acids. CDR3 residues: CASNLGGQETQYF. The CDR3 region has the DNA TGTGCCAGTAACCTAGGGGGCCAAGAGACCCAGTACTTC.

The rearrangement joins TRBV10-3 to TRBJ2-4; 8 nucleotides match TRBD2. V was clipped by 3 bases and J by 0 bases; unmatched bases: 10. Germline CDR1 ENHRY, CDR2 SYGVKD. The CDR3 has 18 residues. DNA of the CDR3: TGTGCCATCAGTGACGGGGGACTAGGGGACCTAGCCAAAAACATTCAGTACTTC. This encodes CAISDGGLGDLAKNIQYF.

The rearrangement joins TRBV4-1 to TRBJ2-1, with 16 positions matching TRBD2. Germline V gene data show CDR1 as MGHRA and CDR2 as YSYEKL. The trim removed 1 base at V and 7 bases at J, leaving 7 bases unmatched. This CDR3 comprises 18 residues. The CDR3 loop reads CASSQGGTSGRAVNEQFF. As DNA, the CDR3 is TGCGCCAGCAGCCAAGGGGGGACTAGCGGGAGGGCGGTTAATGAGCAGTTCTTC.

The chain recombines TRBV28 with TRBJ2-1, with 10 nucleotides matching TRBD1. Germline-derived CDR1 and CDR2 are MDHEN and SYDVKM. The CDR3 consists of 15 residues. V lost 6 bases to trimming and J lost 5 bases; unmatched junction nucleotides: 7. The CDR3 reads CASSSGTGVHNEQFF. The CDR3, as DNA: TGTGCCAGCAGCTCCGGGACAGGGGTACACAATGAGCAGTTCTTC.

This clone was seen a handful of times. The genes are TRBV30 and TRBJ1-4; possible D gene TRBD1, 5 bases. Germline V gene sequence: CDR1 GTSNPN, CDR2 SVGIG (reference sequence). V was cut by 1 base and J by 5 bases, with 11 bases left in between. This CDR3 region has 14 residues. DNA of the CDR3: TGTGCCTGGAGTGCCAGACAGTGGAATGAAAAACTGTTTTTT. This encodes CAWSARQWNEKLFF.

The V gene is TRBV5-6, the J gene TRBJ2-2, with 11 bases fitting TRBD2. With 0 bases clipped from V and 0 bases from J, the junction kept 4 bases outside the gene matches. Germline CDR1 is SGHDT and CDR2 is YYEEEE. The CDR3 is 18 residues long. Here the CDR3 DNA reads TGTGCCAGCAGCTTGGAGGGACTAGCGGTCGCGAACACCGGGGAGCTGTTTTTT. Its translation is CASSLEGLAVANTGELFF. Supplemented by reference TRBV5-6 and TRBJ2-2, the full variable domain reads DAGVTQSPTHLIKTRGQQVTLRCSPKSGHDTVSWYQQALGQGPQFIFQYYEEEERQRGNFPDRFSGHQFPNYSSELNVNALLLGDSALYLCASSLEGLAVANTGELFFGEGSRLTVL.

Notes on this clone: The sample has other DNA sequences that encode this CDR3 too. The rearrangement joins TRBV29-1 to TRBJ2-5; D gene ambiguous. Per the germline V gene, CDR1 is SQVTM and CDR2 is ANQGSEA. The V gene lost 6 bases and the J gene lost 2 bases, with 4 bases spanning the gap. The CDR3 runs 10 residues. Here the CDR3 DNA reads TGCAGCGTGACTCAAGAGACCCAGTACTTC. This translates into CSVTQETQYF.

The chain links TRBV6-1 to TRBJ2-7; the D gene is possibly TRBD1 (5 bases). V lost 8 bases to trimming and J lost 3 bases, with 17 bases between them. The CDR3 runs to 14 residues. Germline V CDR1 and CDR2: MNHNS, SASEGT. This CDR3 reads CASQQMQGIYEQYF. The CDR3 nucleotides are TGTGCCAGCCAACAAATGCAGGGAATCTACGAGCAGTACTTC.

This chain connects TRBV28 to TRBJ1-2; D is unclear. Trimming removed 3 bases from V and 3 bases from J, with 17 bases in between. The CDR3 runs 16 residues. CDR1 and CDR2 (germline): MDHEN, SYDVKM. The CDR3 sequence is CASSLYPGASDYGYTF. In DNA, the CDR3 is TGTGCCAGCAGTTTGTATCCAGGCGCCTCTGACTATGGCTACACCTTC.

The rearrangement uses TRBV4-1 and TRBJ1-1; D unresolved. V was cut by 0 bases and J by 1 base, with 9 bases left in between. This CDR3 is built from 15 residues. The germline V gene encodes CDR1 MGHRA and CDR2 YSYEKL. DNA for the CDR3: TGCGCCAGCAGCCAAGATAGTTACCCGAACACTGAAGCTTTCTTT. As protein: CASSQDSYPNTEAFF.

CDR3 region: CASSQIQGRSYEQYF. CDR3 coding DNA: TGCGCCAGCAGCCAAATACAGGGTAGGTCCTACGAGCAGTACTTC. The J gene is TRBJ2-7, the V gene TRBV4-1; possible D gene TRBD1, 6 bases. Trimming took 2 bases from V and 1 from J, leaving 12 bases between them. CDR1 is MGHRA and CDR2 is YSYEKL in the germline V gene. This CDR3 is built from 15 residues.

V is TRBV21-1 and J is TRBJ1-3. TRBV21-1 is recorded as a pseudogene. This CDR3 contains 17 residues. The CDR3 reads CASTAGGGTHSGNTIYF. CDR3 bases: TGTGCCAGCACCGCGGGAGGGGGGACTCACTCTGGAAACACCATATATTTT.

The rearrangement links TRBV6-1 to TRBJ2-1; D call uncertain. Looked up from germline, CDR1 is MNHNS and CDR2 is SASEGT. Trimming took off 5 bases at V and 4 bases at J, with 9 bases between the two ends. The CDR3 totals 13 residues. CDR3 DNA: TGTGCCAGCAGTAAGGAGTCATACAATGAGCAGTTCTTC. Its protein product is CASSKESYNEQFF.

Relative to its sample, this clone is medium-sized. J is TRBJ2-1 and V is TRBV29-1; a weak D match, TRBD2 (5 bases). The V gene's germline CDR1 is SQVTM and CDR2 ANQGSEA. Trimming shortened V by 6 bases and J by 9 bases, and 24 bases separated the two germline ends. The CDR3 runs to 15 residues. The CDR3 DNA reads TGCAGCGTCCCAGCTGGCCTTAGTGGGAGTAGTGAGCAGTTCTTC. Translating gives CSVPAGLSGSSEQFF.

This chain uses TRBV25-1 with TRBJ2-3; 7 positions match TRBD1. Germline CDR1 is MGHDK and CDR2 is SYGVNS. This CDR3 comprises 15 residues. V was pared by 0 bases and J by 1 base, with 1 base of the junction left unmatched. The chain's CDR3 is CASSEYGTGTDTQYF. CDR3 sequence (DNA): TGTGCCAGCAGTGAATACGGGACAGGCACAGATACGCAGTATTTT. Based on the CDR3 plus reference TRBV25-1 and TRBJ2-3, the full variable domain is EADIYQTPRYLVIGTGKKITLECSQTMGHDKMYWYQQDPGMELHLIHYSYGVNSTEKGDLSSESTVSRIRTEHFPLTLESARPSHTSQYLCASSEYGTGTDTQYFGPGTRLTVL.

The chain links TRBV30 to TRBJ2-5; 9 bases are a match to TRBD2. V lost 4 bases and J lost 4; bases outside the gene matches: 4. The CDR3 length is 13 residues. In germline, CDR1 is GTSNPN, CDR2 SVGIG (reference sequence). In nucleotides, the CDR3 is TGTGCCTGGAATAGCGGGAGTGGAGAGACCCAGTACTTC. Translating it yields CAWNSGSGETQYF.

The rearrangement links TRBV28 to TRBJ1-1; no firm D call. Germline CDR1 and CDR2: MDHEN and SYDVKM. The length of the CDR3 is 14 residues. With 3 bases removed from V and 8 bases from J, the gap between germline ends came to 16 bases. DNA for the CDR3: TGTGCCAGCAGTTTTTACCCCAGCAGCGCCGAAGCTTTCTTT. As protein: CASSFYPSSAEAFF.

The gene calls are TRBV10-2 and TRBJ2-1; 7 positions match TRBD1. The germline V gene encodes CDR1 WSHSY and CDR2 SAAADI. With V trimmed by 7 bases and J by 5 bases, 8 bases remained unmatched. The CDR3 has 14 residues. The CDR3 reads CASIETGLDNEQFF. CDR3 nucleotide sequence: TGCGCCAGCATCGAGACAGGGCTTGACAATGAGCAGTTCTTC.

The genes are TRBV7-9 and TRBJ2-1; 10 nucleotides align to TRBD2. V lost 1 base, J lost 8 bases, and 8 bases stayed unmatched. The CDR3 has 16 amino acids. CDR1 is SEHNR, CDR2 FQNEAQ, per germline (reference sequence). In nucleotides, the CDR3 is TGTGCCAGCAGCTTAGTGGGACTAGCGAGAAGAGATGAGCAGTTCTTC. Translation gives CASSLVGLARRDEQFF. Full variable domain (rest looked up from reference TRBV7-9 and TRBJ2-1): DTGVSQNPRHKITKRGQNVTFRCDPISEHNRLYWYRQTLGQGPEFLTYFQNEAQLEKSRLLSDRFSAERPKGSFSTLEIQRTEQGDSAMYLCASSLVGLARRDEQFFGPGTRLTVL.

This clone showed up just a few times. CDR3 amino acids: CASMVRDRGLQPQHF. For the CDR3, the DNA is TGTGCCAGCATGGTGCGGGACAGGGGGCTTCAGCCCCAGCATTTT. The chain uses TRBV6-1 and TRBJ1-5; 12 bases line up with TRBD1. After removal of 7 bases from V and 6 bases from J, the junction contained 7 bases not matched to a gene. This CDR3 is built from 15 residues. CDR1 and CDR2 from the germline V gene are MNHNS and SASEGT.